These 23 T cell receptor beta chains were all obtained from the same sample, sequenced in a study of sequential checkpoint blockade in melanoma. The repertoire was sequenced with immunoSEQ multiplex PCR; TCRdb's copy has only in-frame clones and lacks some. Of some 5,000 clones listed, 55% were seen once; the top ten hold 22%. Treatment noted: randomized to nivolumab then ipilimumab (arm A) or the reverse (arm B). This sample comprised CD8+ T cells sorted from blood (inferred from file names), obtained from a patient given nivolumab and ipilimumab in sequence. The receptors stem from a human donor with melanoma.

By share, this clone ranks as medium-sized. V is TRBV27 and J is TRBJ2-7; D possibly corresponds to TRBD2 (5 bases). The CDR3 has 14 residues. Per germline, CDR1 MNHEY and CDR2 SMNVEV (reference sequence). V was trimmed by 2 bases and J by 7 bases, leaving 15 bases between them. The chain's CDR3 is CASSLGSAPREQYF. The CDR3, as DNA: TGTGCCAGCAGTTTAGGGAGTGCCCCCAGGGAGCAGTACTTC.

The chain uses TRBV14 and TRBJ2-2; 10 nucleotides match TRBD1. Germline V gene lookup returns CDR1 SGHDN and CDR2 FVKESK. The CDR3 has 16 amino acids. V dropped 0 bases and J dropped 7; count of bases not matched to a gene: 5. The CDR3 here is CASSQETGGADGELFF. CDR3 DNA sequence: TGTGCCAGCAGCCAAGAGACAGGGGGCGCCGACGGGGAGCTGTTTTTT. Full variable domain (missing parts from reference TRBV14 and TRBJ2-2): EAGVTQFPSHSVIEKGQTVTLRCDPISGHDNLYWYRRVMGKEIKFLLHFVKESKQDESGMPNNRFLAERTGGTYSTLKVQPAELEDSGVYFCASSQETGGADGELFFGEGSRLTVL.

The J gene is TRBJ2-3, the V gene TRBV27, with 10 bases identical to TRBD2. The CDR3 sequence is 16 residues long. The germline gives CDR1 MNHEY, CDR2 SMNVEV (reference sequence). V shed 4 bases and J 0 bases; nucleotides not matched to a gene: 4. CDR3 nucleotides: TGTGCCAGCAGTTCGCCGGGACTAGCGAGCACAGATACGCAGTATTTT. It is translated as CASSSPGLASTDTQYF.

This sequence joins TRBV9 and TRBJ1-1; D gene ambiguous. This CDR3 contains 14 residues. V lost 0 bases, J lost 2 bases, and 8 bases lay in between. The V gene's germline CDR1 is SGDLS and CDR2 YYNGEE. The CDR3 spells CASSVGLGNTEAFF. The CDR3 nucleotides read TGTGCCAGCAGCGTAGGGCTGGGCAACACTGAAGCTTTCTTT.

J is TRBJ2-7 and V is TRBV4-3; TRBD2 aligns across 15 bases. After removal of 5 bases from V and 2 bases from J, the junction contained 4 bases not matched to a gene. In germline, CDR1 is LGHNA, CDR2 YSLEER. This CDR3 region has 16 residues. CDR3 in amino acids: CASSAGLAGGAYEQYF. The DNA of the CDR3 is TGCGCCAGCAGCGCGGGACTAGCGGGAGGAGCCTACGAGCAGTACTTC.

This clone was seen more than once but under ten times. This chain joins TRBV28 and TRBJ2-7, with D possibly TRBD1 on 6 matching bases. V lost 2 bases to trimming and J lost 5 bases, with 19 bases between them. This CDR3 is built from 16 residues. Germline values: CDR1 MDHEN, CDR2 SYDVKM. CDR3 coding DNA: TGTGCCAGCAGTTTACGGTTCAGGGGTCATCAGGACGAGCAGTACTTC. Its protein is CASSLRFRGHQDEQYF.

This sequence joins TRBV14 and TRBJ2-7; 14 bases are a match to TRBD2. Germline V CDR1 and CDR2: SGHDN, FVKESK. Unmatched junction bases numbered 2, after V lost 3 bases and J lost 1 base. The CDR3 length is 16 residues. This CDR3 reads CASSQRTSGRSYEQYF. The DNA for the CDR3 is TGTGCCAGCAGCCAGAGGACTAGCGGGAGGTCCTACGAGCAGTACTTC.

The V call is TRBV30, the J call TRBJ2-7; D is uncertain. V was cut by 1 base and J by 2 bases, with 6 bases left in between. This CDR3 spans 12 amino acids. Germline values: CDR1 GTSNPN, CDR2 SVGIG (reference sequence). The CDR3 DNA follows: TGTGCCTGGAGTGGACATACCTACGAGCAGTACTTC. Its protein product is CAWSGHTYEQYF.

The chain uses TRBV4-3 and TRBJ2-1; possibly TRBD1 for D (6 bases). V lost 2 bases and J lost 8, with 13 bases in between. CDR3 length: 14 residues. Germline V gives CDR1 LGHNA, CDR2 YSLEER. The CDR3 here is CASSQTAGADEQFF. As DNA, the CDR3 is TGCGCCAGCAGCCAAACGGCAGGGGCCGATGAGCAGTTCTTC.

This clone was detected only a few times. The chain links TRBV4-1 to TRBJ2-7; 8 positions match TRBD2. There are 16 residues in the CDR3. The ends lost 0 bases at V and 3 bases at J; junction bases unmatched: 7. Germline CDR1 MGHRA, CDR2 YSYEKL. The CDR3 nucleotides read TGCGCCAGCAGCCAAGAGCATGATAGCGGGGTCTACGAGCAGTACTTC. Its translation: CASSQEHDSGVYEQYF.

This clone turned up a few times. The chain uses TRBV28 and TRBJ2-7, with 9 bases fitting TRBD2. The V segment lost 6 bases and the J segment 4 bases; nucleotides outside the gene matches: 4. CDR3 length: 13 residues. Germline V gene lookup returns CDR1 MDHEN and CDR2 SYDVKM. The DNA for the CDR3 is TGTGCCAGCAGACTAGCGGGCGCGTACGAGCAGTACTTC. Protein: CASRLAGAYEQYF.

The V gene is TRBV9, the J gene TRBJ2-7; possible D gene TRBD1, 7 bases. This CDR3 has 16 residues. Germline CDR1 is SGDLS and CDR2 is YYNGEE. The V and J ends lost 0 bases and 7 bases respectively, with 20 bases between them. The CDR3 region is CASSVDRRGPLKEQYF. The DNA for the CDR3 is TGTGCCAGCAGCGTAGATAGGAGGGGGCCCCTCAAAGAGCAGTACTTC.

This clone was counted only a few times. The chain is built from TRBV9 and TRBJ2-2; 15 nucleotides match TRBD2. Germline-derived CDR1 and CDR2 are SGDLS and YYNGEE. The V gene end was trimmed by 9 bases and the J gene end by 3 bases; junction bases not matched to a gene: 9. CDR3 length equals 17 residues. CDR3 nucleotide sequence: TGTGCCACCCGGACTAGCGGGAGGGCCGGGGACACCGGGGAGCTGTTTTTT. Translated: CATRTSGRAGDTGELFF.

The chain links TRBV5-8 to TRBJ2-7; maybe TRBD2 (6 bases). In germline, CDR1 is SGHTS, CDR2 YDEGEE. The CDR3 loop spans 9 amino acids. V lost 7 bases and J 7 bases, leaving 6 bases between the germline ends. The CDR3 sequence is CASGGEQYF. The CDR3 DNA sequence: TGTGCCAGCGGGGGGGAGCAGTACTTC.

The chain employs TRBV28 and TRBJ2-2; TRBD1 agrees at 8 bases. Looked up from germline, CDR1 is MDHEN and CDR2 is SYDVKM. The length of the CDR3 is 15 residues. With V trimmed by 5 bases and J by 4 bases, 6 bases remained unmatched. The CDR3 bases are TGTGCCAGCAGTCTACGGACAGGGAGCACCGGGGAGCTGTTTTTT. As protein: CASSLRTGSTGELFF.

The chain couples TRBV28 to TRBJ2-5, with D perhaps TRBD1 (6 bases). The V and J ends lost 6 bases and 2 bases respectively, with 13 bases between them. The V gene's germline CDR1 is MDHEN and CDR2 SYDVKM. This CDR3 is 14 amino acids long. In DNA, the CDR3 is TGTGCCAGCAGGGCCTGGGGGCGACAAGAGACCCAGTACTTC. It translates to CASRAWGRQETQYF.

The chain couples TRBV7-9 to TRBJ2-1; the match to TRBD2 covers 7 bases. CDR3 length: 14 amino acids. Germline V gives CDR1 SEHNR, CDR2 FQNEAQ (reference sequence). J gave up 9 bases and V 1 base, and 6 bases lay outside the gene matches. The CDR3 loop reads CASSLDGLVSEQFF. The CDR3 nucleotides are TGTGCCAGCAGCTTAGACGGACTAGTCAGTGAGCAGTTCTTC.

The chain combines TRBV4-1 with TRBJ2-7; 7 positions match TRBD2. The CDR3 is 16 residues long. The germline CDR1 and CDR2 sequences are MGHRA and YSYEKL. J was trimmed by 3 bases and V by 0 bases; bases with no gene match: 8. This chain's CDR3 is CASSQDRVTSLYEQYF. The CDR3 DNA reads TGCGCCAGCAGCCAAGACCGAGTGACTAGCCTCTACGAGCAGTACTTC.

The chain combines TRBV27 with TRBJ1-2, with no clear D. CDR1 is MNHEY and CDR2 is SMNVEV in the germline V gene (reference sequence). V lost 3 bases and J 0 bases, leaving 5 bases between the germline ends. The CDR3 has 13 residues. For the CDR3, the DNA is TGTGCCAGCAGTTTTGCAGCTAACTATGGCTACACCTTC. Protein sequence: CASSFAANYGYTF.

This clone was counted a single time. The J gene is TRBJ2-5, the V gene TRBV29-1; tentative D call: TRBD1 (5 bases). Trimming left V 6 bases short and J 1 base short, with 15 bases between. This CDR3 is 14 amino acids long. Germline V lookup: CDR1 SQVTM, CDR2 ANQGSEA. The CDR3 DNA sequence: TGCAGCGTCCCATGGCAGGGTCCCCAAGAGACCCAGTACTTC. This gives the protein CSVPWQGPQETQYF. The full variable domain, completed using reference TRBV29-1 and TRBJ2-5, is SAVISQKPSRDICQRGTSLTIQCQVDSQVTMMFWYRQQPGQSLTLIATANQGSEATYESGFVIDKFPISRPNLTFSTLTVSNMSPEDSSIYLCSVPWQGPQETQYFGPGTRLLVL.

As for this clone: The same CDR3 arises from other DNA sequences in this sample as well. The chain is built from TRBV27 and TRBJ1-1; D gene unclear. Germline V gene lookup returns CDR1 MNHEY and CDR2 SMNVEV (reference sequence). The CDR3 length is 13 residues. V shed 0 bases and J shed 0 bases, with 2 bases lying between them. As DNA, the CDR3 is TGTGCCAGCAGTTTATCTATGAACACTGAAGCTTTCTTT. Encoded protein: CASSLSMNTEAFF.

This clone occurred once. This chain uses TRBV7-6 with TRBJ1-1; no clear D gene. The CDR3 is 13 residues long. Germline V gives CDR1 SGHVS, CDR2 FNYEAQ. V lost 7 bases to trimming and J lost 3 bases, with 12 bases between them. CDR3 sequence: CASTPLGDTEAFF. The CDR3, as DNA: TGTGCCAGCACCCCCCTCGGAGACACTGAAGCTTTCTTT.

J is TRBJ2-1 and V is TRBV5-1, with a tentative D call TRBD2 (5 bases). The CDR3 is 14 amino acids. Trimming took off 5 bases at V and 8 bases at J, with 17 bases between the two ends. Germline CDR1 and CDR2: SGHRS and YFSETQ. The CDR3 nucleotides read TGCGCCAGCAGTCAGAGCGGAGGATGGGATGAGCAGTTCTTC. Translated: CASSQSGGWDEQFF.